Shown below are 24 T cell receptor beta chains from a single sample sequenced in a study of shared clonotypes between healthy human individuals. The method was immunoSEQ multiplex PCR; TCRdb's version includes in-frame clones alone and lacks a portion of them. The sample shows under 600,000 clones, 95% to 98% of them seen only once. Sequences were obtained from naive CD4+ T cells sorted from blood. The subset is: CD45RA+ positively selected. The source of these receptors is a woman in her 30s in good health.

J is TRBJ2-7 and V is TRBV6-6; D is possibly TRBD1 (6 bases). The CDR3 is made up of 15 amino acids. CDR1 and CDR2 from the germline V gene are MNHNY and SVGAGI (reference sequence). The germline V and J ends were trimmed by 5 bases and 3 bases, with 17 bases remaining between them. This CDR3 is CASSDPGHSLYEQYF. The DNA for the CDR3 is TGTGCCAGCAGTGATCCGGGACACAGCCTCTACGAGCAGTACTTC.

As DNA, the CDR3 is TGTGCCAGCAGCAAAAACCGGGACGTCGAGCAGTACTTC. As protein: CASSKNRDVEQYF. This chain uses TRBV7-2 with TRBJ2-5; D is perhaps TRBD1 or TRBD2 (5 bases each). The DNA end lines up better with TRBJ2-7; the J call may be wrong. The CDR3 is made up of 13 amino acids. Germline assignment: CDR1 SGHTA and CDR2 FQGNSA.

This rearrangement joins TRBV30 to TRBJ1-2, with 8 positions matching TRBD1. Germline V lookup: CDR1 GTSNPN, CDR2 SVGIG (reference sequence). J gave up 6 bases and V 2 bases, and 14 bases lay outside the gene matches. This CDR3 region has 16 residues. CDR3 sequence reads: CAWSSGRSGGVDGYTF. The CDR3, as DNA: TGTGCCTGGAGTTCGGGCCGATCAGGGGGCGTAGATGGCTACACCTTC.

The V gene is TRBV7-9, the J gene TRBJ1-2; D is uncertain. This CDR3 has 14 amino acids. The germline V gene encodes CDR1 SEHNR and CDR2 FQNEAQ (reference sequence). V was cut by 3 bases and J by 4 bases, with 12 bases left in between. The CDR3 DNA reads TGTGCCAGCAGCTTGTTGGGGTTGGGCTATGGCTACACCTTC. Its translation is CASSLLGLGYGYTF. Full variable domain (rest looked up from reference TRBV7-9 and TRBJ1-2): DTGVSQNPRHKITKRGQNVTFRCDPISEHNRLYWYRQTLGQGPEFLTYFQNEAQLEKSRLLSDRFSAERPKGSFSTLEIQRTEQGDSAMYLCASSLLGLGYGYTFGSGTRLTVV.

CDR3: CASSPNQGAYFQETQYF. The DNA of the CDR3 is TGCGCCAGCAGCCCAAATCAGGGGGCTTACTTCCAAGAGACCCAGTACTTC. The genes are TRBV4-1 and TRBJ2-5; 8 bases line up with TRBD1. CDR3 size: 17 residues. With 4 bases clipped from V and 1 base from J, the junction kept 11 bases outside the gene matches. Germline CDR1 MGHRA, CDR2 YSYEKL.

Concerning this clone: The sample holds other DNA sequences that translate to the same CDR3. This chain connects TRBV18 to TRBJ1-1, with unresolved D. The CDR3 extends over 11 amino acids. Germline V gene data show CDR1 as KGHSH and CDR2 as LQKENI. Trimming removed 3 bases at V and 5 bases at J, with 4 bases between. The CDR3 bases are TGTGCCAGCTCACCGGATACTGAAGCTTTCTTT. This encodes CASSPDTEAFF.

The V call is TRBV28, the J call TRBJ1-1, with D perhaps matching TRBD1 (5 bases). The germline gives CDR1 MDHEN, CDR2 SYDVKM. The CDR3 is 15 amino acids. Between the trimmed V and J ends, which lost 6 bases and 6 bases, there was a span of 20 bases. The CDR3 loop reads CASSTTGRAGAEAFF. The CDR3 coding sequence is TGTGCCAGCAGCACAACCGGCAGGGCTGGCGCTGAAGCTTTCTTT.

This rearrangement joins TRBV28 to TRBJ2-1; D gene ambiguous. Per germline, CDR1 MDHEN and CDR2 SYDVKM. The CDR3 runs to 14 residues. The V gene lost 10 bases and the J gene lost 0 bases, with 13 bases spanning the gap. CDR3 protein: CATSEFGSYNEQFF. Here the CDR3 DNA reads TGTGCCACCTCGGAGTTTGGCTCCTACAATGAGCAGTTCTTC.

The J gene is TRBJ2-3, the V gene TRBV10-3; maybe TRBD2 (6 bases). CDR1 and CDR2 (germline): ENHRY, SYGVKD. Trimming stripped 6 bases from V and 1 base from J, with 14 bases between. This CDR3 spans 15 amino acids. CDR3 sequence: CAIRARLGGTDTQYF. Written as DNA, the CDR3 is TGTGCCATCAGGGCCAGACTAGGTGGCACAGATACGCAGTATTTT.

The chain couples TRBV7-6 to TRBJ2-3; D not resolved. Trimming took 0 bases from V and 2 from J, leaving 9 bases between them. The CDR3 sequence is 15 residues long. Per the germline V gene, CDR1 is SGHVS and CDR2 is FNYEAQ. In DNA, the CDR3 is TGTGCCAGCAGCTTAGCGCGTCAGAACACAGATACGCAGTATTTT. Translated: CASSLARQNTDTQYF.

The J gene is TRBJ1-2, the V gene TRBV5-6; D may be TRBD1 (5 bases). CDR3 length: 15 amino acids. Germline loops: CDR1 SGHDT, CDR2 YYEEEE. V was pared by 1 base and J by 4 bases, with 14 bases between. CDR3 protein: CASSLRTTATYGYTF. For the CDR3, the DNA is TGTGCCAGCAGCTTGAGAACGACAGCCACCTATGGCTACACCTTC.

This clone was recorded only once. J is TRBJ2-1 and V is TRBV9; D may be TRBD2 (5 bases). V dropped 6 bases and J dropped 3 bases, with 13 bases sitting between them. The CDR3 is made up of 14 amino acids. The germline V gene has CDR1 SGDLS and CDR2 YYNGEE. CDR3 coding DNA: TGTGCCAGCACCAGAGCGGAGCACTACAATGAGCAGTTCTTC. This codes for CASTRAEHYNEQFF.

V gene TRBV4-2 combines with J gene TRBJ2-5, with 8 bases fitting TRBD2. This CDR3 has 16 residues. J was trimmed by 5 bases and V by 5 bases; bases with no gene match: 13. Per germline, CDR1 LGHNA and CDR2 YNFKEQ. CDR3 residues: CASSFRTGGPKETQYF. DNA of the CDR3: TGTGCCAGCAGCTTTAGGACGGGAGGGCCGAAGGAGACCCAGTACTTC.

This chain uses TRBV2 with TRBJ2-7, with D possibly TRBD1 on 6 matching bases. V lost 3 bases and J 5 bases, leaving 17 bases between the germline ends. CDR1 and CDR2 (germline): SNHLY, FYNNEI. This CDR3 spans 15 amino acids. DNA of the CDR3: TGTGCCAGCAGTGAGATGACAGGCCTTCACAACGAGCAGTACTTC. Protein: CASSEMTGLHNEQYF.

This chain links TRBV6-5 with TRBJ1-6; tentative D call: TRBD1 (5 bases). V lost 6 bases and J 10 bases, leaving 16 bases between the germline ends. The germline gives CDR1 MNHEY, CDR2 SVGAGI. This CDR3 comprises 14 residues. The CDR3 coding sequence is TGTGCCAGCAGCCCCGGGGGGGTTCGGTCACCCCTCCACTTT. Translating it yields CASSPGGVRSPLHF.

The chain couples TRBV11-2 to TRBJ1-1, with D perhaps matching TRBD1 (5 bases). This CDR3 is built from 17 residues. Trimming cost V 3 bases and J 0 bases, with 17 bases left between them. Germline assignment: CDR1 SGHAT and CDR2 FQNNGV. The CDR3: CASSFLPRGKLNTEAFF. Here the CDR3 DNA reads TGTGCCAGCAGCTTCCTTCCCCGGGGGAAACTGAACACTGAAGCTTTCTTT.

J is TRBJ2-2 and V is TRBV27; TRBD2 matches 8 bases. The CDR3 spans 14 residues. Germline V gene sequence: CDR1 MNHEY, CDR2 SMNVEV (reference sequence). The V gene end was trimmed by 6 bases and the J gene end by 5 bases; junction bases not matched to a gene: 5. Here the CDR3 DNA reads TGTGCCAGCAGATTTAGCGGGAATACCGGGGAGCTGTTTTTT. It yields the protein CASRFSGNTGELFF.

This clone appeared a single time. The chain carries TRBV28 and TRBJ1-2, with TRBD1 matching 9 bases. V gave up 6 bases and J gave up 8 bases; unmatched junction bases: 19. Germline V gene data show CDR1 as MDHEN and CDR2 as SYDVKM. The CDR3 contains 17 residues. CDR3 sequence (DNA): TGTGCCAGCAGAGGCTACTTTTCCGGGACAGGGTCGAGAGGCTACACCTTC. This sequence encodes CASRGYFSGTGSRGYTF.

The CDR3 DNA reads as TGCGCCAGCAGCCAAAAGGGGGGGCCTCCTGGAAACACCATATATTTT. Encoded protein: CASSQKGGPPGNTIYF. This rearrangement joins TRBV4-1 to TRBJ1-3; D possibly corresponds to TRBD1 (6 bases). V dropped 2 bases and J dropped 2 bases, with 13 bases sitting between them. The CDR3 consists of 16 residues. Germline CDR1 reads MGHRA; CDR2 reads YSYEKL.

The rearrangement links TRBV11-2 to TRBJ1-3; no clear D. Germline V gene sequence: CDR1 SGHAT, CDR2 FQNNGV. V shed 1 base and J shed 0 bases, with 7 bases lying between them. This CDR3 has 15 amino acids. In nucleotides, the CDR3 is TGTGCCAGCAGCTTAGCCGGGAACTCTGGAAACACCATATATTTT. Its protein is CASSLAGNSGNTIYF. The whole variable domain, remainder taken from reference TRBV11-2 and TRBJ1-3, is EAGVAQSPRYKIIEKRQSVAFWCNPISGHATLYWYQQILGQGPKLLIQFQNNGVVDDSQLPKDRFSAERLKGVDSTLKIQPAKLEDSAVYLCASSLAGNSGNTIYFGEGSWLTVV.

The gene calls are TRBV7-9 and TRBJ2-2, with D unresolved. Germline assignment: CDR1 SEHNR and CDR2 FQNEAQ (reference sequence). The V gene lost 5 bases and the J gene lost 0 bases, with 13 bases spanning the gap. The CDR3 is 16 amino acids. CDR3 in DNA: TGTGCCAGCAGCCCTCGGGCGGCATCGAACACCGGGGAGCTGTTTTTT. It is translated as CASSPRAASNTGELFF.

CDR3 sequence: CATKRARQAHTEAFF. CDR3 nucleotides: TGTGCCACAAAACGAGCACGACAGGCCCACACTGAAGCTTTCTTT. V and J are TRBV6-5 and TRBJ1-1; possibly TRBD1 for D (6 bases). The CDR3 length is 15 residues. Germline V lookup: CDR1 MNHEY, CDR2 SVGAGI. Deletions cut 10 bases from V and 3 bases from J, with 21 bases between.

Comment on this clone: The junction and the germline gene differ at one end; a read error may be behind it. The genes are TRBV7-2 and TRBJ2-2; 9 bases map to TRBD1. CDR3 length: 16 residues. The germline gives CDR1 SGHTA, CDR2 FQGNSA. CDR3 nucleotide sequence: TGTGCCAGCAGTATGGGACAGGGATGGCGTCACCGGGGAGCTGTTTTT. It is translated as CASSMGQGWRHRGAVF.

In regard to this clone: The sample contains more than one DNA sequence encoding this CDR3. This sequence joins TRBV5-1 and TRBJ1-3; D call uncertain. CDR3 size: 14 residues. The germline V and J ends were trimmed by 2 bases and 0 bases, with 6 bases remaining between them. Per germline, CDR1 SGHRS and CDR2 YFSETQ. CDR3 protein: CASSFGNSGNTIYF. The DNA of the CDR3 is TGCGCCAGCAGCTTCGGAAACTCTGGAAACACCATATATTTT.